These T cell receptor beta chains were read from a single sample in a study of identical twins. One entry per CDR3 protein, called by TCRdb with MiXCR from the 5' RACE reads. The sample includes some 900,000 distinct CDR3 sequences, 9% to 15% seen only once; the top ten take roughly 1.5%. The sample was also reused in another study, on yellow fever vaccine responses in identical twins.

The sample consisted of PBMCs. Source of these receptors: a woman under 30 in good health. CDR3s include the opening cysteine and the closing phenylalanine or tryptophan. A D gene is named only where the DNA matches it firmly. The size entry is marked missing in some rows and otherwise reads once, few, many or a size class.

v_call	clone_size	cdr3_length	j_call	d_call	cdr3_nt	cdr3_aa
TRBV20-1	few	11	TRBJ2-2	.	TGCAGTGCAGGGGACCACCGGGAGCTGTTTTTT	CSAGDHRELFF
TRBV6-6	few	13	TRBJ2-1	.	TGTGCCAGCGGGGAATGGGGAGACAATGAGCAGTTCTTC	CASGEWGDNEQFF
TRBV3-1	.	16	TRBJ2-7	TRBD2	TGTGCCAGCAGCCGCGCCGGGACTAGGAGCTTCTACGAGCAGTACTTC	CASSRAGTRSFYEQYF
TRBV9	few	13	TRBJ2-7	.	TGTGCCAGCAGTGGGGATTCCCTCTCCGAGCAGTACTTC	CASSGDSLSEQYF
TRBV20-1	many	15	TRBJ2-7	TRBD2	TGCAGTGCTAGAGATCAAGCGGGAGTAGTCCACGAGCAGTACTTC	CSARDQAGVVHEQYF
TRBV6-5	.	15	TRBJ2-5	TRBD1	TGTGCCAGCAGTTATAATGGACAGGGCCAAGAGACCCAGTACTTC	CASSYNGQGQETQYF
TRBV12-3/TRBV12-4	few	15	TRBJ1-4	.	TGTGCCAGCAGTTACTCGGGCAGGGTTAATGAAAAACTGTTTTTT	CASSYSGRVNEKLFF
TRBV2	many	11	TRBJ1-1	.	TGTGCCAGCAGCACGGGCACTGAAGCTTTCTTT	CASSTGTEAFF
TRBV12-3/TRBV12-4	many	16	TRBJ2-1	TRBD1	TGTGCCAGCAGTTTAATAGGACAGGGGAACTACAATGAGCAGTTCTTC	CASSLIGQGNYNEQFF
TRBV3-1	few	18	TRBJ2-2	TRBD2	TGTGCCAGCAGCCAATCGCAGCGGGAGGGCCTAATTACCGGGGAGCTGTTTTTT	CASSQSQREGLITGELFF
TRBV7-9	.	12	TRBJ2-1	.	TGTGCCAGCAGCTACCAACGGAATGAGCAGCTCTTC	CASSYQRNEQLF
TRBV12-3/TRBV12-4	.	13	TRBJ2-3	.	TGTGCCAGCAAAATAGCTCCGAGGGATACGCAGTATTTT	CASKIAPRDTQYF
TRBV6-1	.	13	TRBJ2-7	.	TGTGCCAGCAGGACCACAGGGTCGGACGAGCAGTACTTC	CASRTTGSDEQYF
TRBV12-3/TRBV12-4	.	15	TRBJ2-1	.	TGTGCCAGCAGTTACGAGGGAGAGGGGATTTGGAAGCAGTTCTTC	CASSYEGEGIWKQFF
TRBV11-3	few	15	TRBJ2-7	.	TGTGCCAGCAGCTTAGGGGGACCACCATCCTACGAGCAGTACTTC	CASSLGGPPSYEQYF
TRBV24-1	.	15	TRBJ2-5	TRBD1	TGTGCCACCAGTGAACCGGGACAGGGGGAAGAGACCCAGTACTTC	CATSEPGQGEETQYF
TRBV5-1	many	17	TRBJ2-1	TRBD2	TGCGCCAGCAGCCAGACTAGCGGGGGAACCCCGGGGGATGAGCAGTTCTTC	CASSQTSGGTPGDEQFF
TRBV20-1	many	12	TRBJ1-1	.	TGCAGTGCTAGAGAGGGGAACACTGAAGCTTTCTTT	CSAREGNTEAFF
TRBV21-1	many	20	TRBJ2-3	.	TGTGCCAGCAGCTCATCCGGGACTAGCGGGAGGGCCCCTGGCACAGATACGCAGTATTTT	CASSSSGTSGRAPGTDTQYF
TRBV28	.	15	TRBJ2-6	.	TGTGCCAGCGGGTCAGGAGGATCTGGGGCCAACGTCCTGACTTTC	CASGSGGSGANVLTF
TRBV4-2	many	15	TRBJ2-3	TRBD2	TGTGCCAGCAGCCAAACGCGGGGGGGTGCAGATACGCAGTATTTT	CASSQTRGGADTQYF
TRBV20-1	many	13	TRBJ2-7	TRBD2	TGCAGTGCAACTCTAGCGGGGACCTACGAGCAGTACTTC	CSATLAGTYEQYF
TRBV7-3	few	13	TRBJ2-1	.	TGTGCCAGCAGCTTAACGTACTACAATGAGCAGTTCTTC	CASSLTYYNEQFF
TRBV20-1	.	15	TRBJ2-2	TRBD2	TGCAGTGCTAGAGAGCGGGAGGGGAACACCGGGGAGCTGTTTTTT	CSAREREGNTGELFF
TRBV27	.	17	TRBJ2-1	TRBD2	TGTGCCTGCAGACCGCACGGGACTAGCGGGTTCCACAATGAGCAGTTCTTC	CACRPHGTSGFHNEQFF
TRBV29-1	.	15	TRBJ2-3	TRBD1	TGCAGCGTTGGTGGTAGGGGGCCGAGCACAGATACGCAGTATTTT	CSVGGRGPSTDTQYF
TRBV29-1	.	12	TRBJ1-1	TRBD1	TGCAGCGCAAAGACAGGGTCGGAAAAAGGTTTCTTT	CSAKTGSEKGFF
TRBV7-9	few	16	TRBJ2-1	TRBD2	TGTGCCAGCAGCACGCTCCCTAGCGGGAGGGCCTTAGAGCAGTTCTTC	CASSTLPSGRALEQFF
TRBV20-1	.	13	TRBJ2-3	TRBD1	TGCAGTGCTTCGCGGGACAGGGGGAATACGCAGTATTTT	CSASRDRGNTQYF
TRBV5-1	.	15	TRBJ2-5	.	TGCGCCAGCAGCTCCTCCGGGACGGACATGGAGACCCAGTACTTC	CASSSSGTDMETQYF
TRBV3-1	.	16	TRBJ2-1	TRBD2	TGTGCCAGCAGCCAAGAAGGGACGGGGGGGCGGAATGAGCAGTTCTTC	CASSQEGTGGRNEQFF
TRBV10-1	.	14	TRBJ1-1	.	TGCGCCAGCGGCCCGACTCGCGGGAACACTGAAGCTTTCTTT	CASGPTRGNTEAFF
TRBV20-1	many	14	TRBJ2-1	.	TGCAGTGCTAGAGATGGTCGGGAGACGAGTGAGCAGTTCTTC	CSARDGRETSEQFF
TRBV9	.	17	TRBJ2-6	TRBD1	TGTGCCAGCAGCGTAGGGGACAGGGAGCCTGGGGCCAACGTCCTGACTTTC	CASSVGDREPGANVLTF
TRBV7-9	.	15	TRBJ2-7	.	TGTGCCAGCAGCTTAGTGGTGGGGGAATCCTACGAGCAGTACTTC	CASSLVVGESYEQYF
TRBV12-3/TRBV12-4	few	13	TRBJ2-7	TRBD1	TGTGCCAGCGCCTGGGACAGGGTGGGCGAGCAGTACTTC	CASAWDRVGEQYF
TRBV5-1	.	19	TRBJ2-2	TRBD2	TGCGCCAGCAGCCCGGGACTAGCGGGGGGTATAACGAACACCGGGGAGCTGTTTTTT	CASSPGLAGGITNTGELFF
TRBV12-3/TRBV12-4	many	12	TRBJ1-1	.	TGTGCCAGCAGTTCCGGATACACTGAAGCTTTCTTT	CASSSGYTEAFF
TRBV3-1	many	15	TRBJ1-1	.	TGTGCCAGCAGCCGAGGGGACATACAGAACACTGAAGCTTTCTTT	CASSRGDIQNTEAFF
TRBV12-3/TRBV12-4	.	16	TRBJ2-5	.	TGTGCCAGCAGTTTAAGGGGGTGGCCTCTTATAGAGACCCAGTACTTC	CASSLRGWPLIETQYF
TRBV3-1	few	13	TRBJ2-5	.	TGTGCCAGCAGCCACCCGCACCAAGAGACCCAGTACTTC	CASSHPHQETQYF
TRBV4-1	.	14	TRBJ2-7	TRBD1	TGCGCCAGCAGCCAACGGGACAGGGGGTACGAGCAGTACTTC	CASSQRDRGYEQYF
TRBV20-1	.	13	TRBJ1-1	.	TGCAGTCCTCCATTTACGTCGAACACTGAAGCTTTCTTT	CSPPFTSNTEAFF
TRBV27	.	14	TRBJ1-2	TRBD1	TGTGCCAGCAGTTGGGGACAGGGGAGAGGTGGCTACACCTTC	CASSWGQGRGGYTF